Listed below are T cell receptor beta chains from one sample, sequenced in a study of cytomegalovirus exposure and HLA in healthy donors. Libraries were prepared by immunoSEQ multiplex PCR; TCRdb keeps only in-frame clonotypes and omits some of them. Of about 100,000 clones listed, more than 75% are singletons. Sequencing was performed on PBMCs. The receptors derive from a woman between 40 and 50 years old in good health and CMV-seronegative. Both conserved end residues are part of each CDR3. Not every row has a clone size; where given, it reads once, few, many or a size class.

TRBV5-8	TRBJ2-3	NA	CASSSRTGDTDTQYF
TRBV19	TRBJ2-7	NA	CASSDYGGGARDEQYF
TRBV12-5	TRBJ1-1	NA	CASGSLGLKNTEAFF
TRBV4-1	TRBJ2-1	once	CASSRGGGGKQFF
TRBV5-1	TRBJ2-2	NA	CASSLALGDSGELFF
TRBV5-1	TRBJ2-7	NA	CASRVQPGSYEQYF
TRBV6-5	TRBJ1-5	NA	CASSRTGAGDQPQHF
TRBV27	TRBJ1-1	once	CASSLFGEGDTEAFF
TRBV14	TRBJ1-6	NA	CASSQHTGTANSPLHF
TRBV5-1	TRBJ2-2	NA	CASSSGRIANTGELFF
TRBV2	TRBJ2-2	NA	CASGGLAGGPGELFF
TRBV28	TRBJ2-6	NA	CASCEGDRGPGANVLTF
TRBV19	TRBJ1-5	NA	CASSTSGSQPQHF
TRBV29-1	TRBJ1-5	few	CSISDSFYQPQHF
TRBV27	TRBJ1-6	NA	CASSPAPRQGDYNSPLHF
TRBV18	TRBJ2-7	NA	CASSPTGTSYEQYF